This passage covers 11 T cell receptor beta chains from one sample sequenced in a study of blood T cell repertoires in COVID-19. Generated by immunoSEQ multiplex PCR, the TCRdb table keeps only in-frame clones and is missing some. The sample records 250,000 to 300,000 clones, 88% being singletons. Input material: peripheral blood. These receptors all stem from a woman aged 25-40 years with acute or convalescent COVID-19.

The DNA of the CDR3 is TGTGCCAGTAGTGCGGGACAGGGGTACGACGAGCAGTACTTC. Translated, it gives CASSAGQGYDEQYF. V is TRBV19 and J is TRBJ2-7; TRBD1 aligns across 10 bases. The CDR3 totals 14 residues. Germline V gene data show CDR1 as LNHDA and CDR2 as SQIVND (reference sequence). Trimming removed 5 bases from V and 5 bases from J; junction bases left unmatched: 6.

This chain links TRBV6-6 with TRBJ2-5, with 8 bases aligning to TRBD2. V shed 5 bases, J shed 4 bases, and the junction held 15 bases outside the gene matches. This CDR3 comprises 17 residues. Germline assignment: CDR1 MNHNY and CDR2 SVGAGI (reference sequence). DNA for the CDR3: TGTGCCAGCAGTCCCCGACGAGCGGGGGTTGGGTTAGAGACCCAGTACTTC. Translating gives CASSPRRAGVGLETQYF.

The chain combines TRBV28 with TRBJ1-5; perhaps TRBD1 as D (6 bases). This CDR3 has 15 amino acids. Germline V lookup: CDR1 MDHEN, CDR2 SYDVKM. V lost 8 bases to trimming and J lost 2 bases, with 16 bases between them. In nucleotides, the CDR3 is TGTGCCAGCGACCCGTCAGGGGTAGGCAATCAGCCCCAGCATTTT. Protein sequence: CASDPSGVGNQPQHF.

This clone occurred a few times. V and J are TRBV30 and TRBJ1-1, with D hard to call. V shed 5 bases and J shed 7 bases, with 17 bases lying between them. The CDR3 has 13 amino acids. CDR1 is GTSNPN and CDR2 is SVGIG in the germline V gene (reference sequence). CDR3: CAWARRVFGEAFF. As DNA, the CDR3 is TGTGCCTGGGCGAGGAGGGTATTCGGTGAAGCTTTCTTT. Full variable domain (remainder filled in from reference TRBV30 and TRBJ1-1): SQTIHQWPATLVQPVGSPLSLECTVEGTSNPNLYWYRQAAGRGLQLLFYSVGIGQISSEVPQNLSASRPQDRQFILSSKKLLLSDSGFYLCAWARRVFGEAFFGQGTRLTVV.

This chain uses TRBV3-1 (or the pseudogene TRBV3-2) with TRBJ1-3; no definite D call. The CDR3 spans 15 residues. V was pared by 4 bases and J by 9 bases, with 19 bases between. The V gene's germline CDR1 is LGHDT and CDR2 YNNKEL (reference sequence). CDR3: CASSLLGSDYGTIYF. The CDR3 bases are TGTGCCAGCAGCCTCCTGGGGTCAGACTACGGCACCATATATTTT.

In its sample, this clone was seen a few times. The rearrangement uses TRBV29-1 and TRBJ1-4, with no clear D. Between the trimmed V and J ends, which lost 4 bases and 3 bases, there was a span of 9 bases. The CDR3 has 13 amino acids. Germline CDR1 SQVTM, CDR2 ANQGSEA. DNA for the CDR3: TGCAGCGTTGTCCGTAGCCCTAATGAAAAACTGTTTTTT. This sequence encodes CSVVRSPNEKLFF.

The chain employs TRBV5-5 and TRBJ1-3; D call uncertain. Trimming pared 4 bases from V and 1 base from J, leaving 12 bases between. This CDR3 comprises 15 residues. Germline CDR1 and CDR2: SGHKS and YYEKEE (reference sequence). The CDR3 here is CASSLYGDSGNTIYF. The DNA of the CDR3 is TGTGCCAGCAGCCTGTACGGGGATTCTGGAAACACCATATATTTT.

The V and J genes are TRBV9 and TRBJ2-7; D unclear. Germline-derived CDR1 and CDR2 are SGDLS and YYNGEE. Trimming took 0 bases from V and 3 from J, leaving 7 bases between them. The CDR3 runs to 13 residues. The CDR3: CASSVGPNYEQYF. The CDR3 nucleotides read TGTGCCAGCAGCGTAGGGCCAAACTACGAGCAGTACTTC.

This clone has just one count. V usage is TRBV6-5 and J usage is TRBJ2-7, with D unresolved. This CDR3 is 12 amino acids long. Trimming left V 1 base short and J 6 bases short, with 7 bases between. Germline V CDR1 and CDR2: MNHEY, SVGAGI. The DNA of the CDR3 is TGTGCCAGCAGTTACTTCCCCGGCGAGCAGTACTTC. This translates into CASSYFPGEQYF.

The CDR3 is CASSLGEQVIYEQYF. CDR3 bases: TGTGCCAGCAGCTTGGGCGAGCAGGTAATCTACGAGCAGTACTTC. The V call is TRBV5-4, the J call TRBJ2-7; D not certain. Germline CDR1 is SGHNT and CDR2 is YYREEE (reference sequence). Deletions cut 0 bases from V and 3 bases from J, with 13 bases between. The CDR3 is 15 amino acids.

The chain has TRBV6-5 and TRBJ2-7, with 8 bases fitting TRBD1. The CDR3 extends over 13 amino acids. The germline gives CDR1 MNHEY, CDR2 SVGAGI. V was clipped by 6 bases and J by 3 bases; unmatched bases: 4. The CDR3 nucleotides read TGTGCCAGCAGCCAGACAGGGGTCTACGAGCAGTACTTC. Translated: CASSQTGVYEQYF.